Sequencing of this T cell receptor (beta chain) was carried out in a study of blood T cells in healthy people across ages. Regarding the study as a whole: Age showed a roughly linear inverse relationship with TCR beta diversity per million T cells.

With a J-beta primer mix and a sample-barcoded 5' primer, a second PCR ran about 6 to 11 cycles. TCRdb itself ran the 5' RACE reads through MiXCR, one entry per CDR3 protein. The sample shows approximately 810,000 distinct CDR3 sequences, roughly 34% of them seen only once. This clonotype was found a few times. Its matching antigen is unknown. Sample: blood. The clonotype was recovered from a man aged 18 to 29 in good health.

Written as DNA, the CDR3 is TGTGCTAGTGGAAATCCGGCCCTCTCAGATCAGCCCCAGCATTTT. It encodes CASGNPALSDQPQHF. The rearrangement uses TRBV12-5 and TRBJ1-5; no definite D call. The CDR3 is made up of 15 amino acids. Trimming took off 6 bases at V and 5 bases at J, with 17 bases between the two ends. Germline loops: CDR1 LGHNT, CDR2 FRNRAP.